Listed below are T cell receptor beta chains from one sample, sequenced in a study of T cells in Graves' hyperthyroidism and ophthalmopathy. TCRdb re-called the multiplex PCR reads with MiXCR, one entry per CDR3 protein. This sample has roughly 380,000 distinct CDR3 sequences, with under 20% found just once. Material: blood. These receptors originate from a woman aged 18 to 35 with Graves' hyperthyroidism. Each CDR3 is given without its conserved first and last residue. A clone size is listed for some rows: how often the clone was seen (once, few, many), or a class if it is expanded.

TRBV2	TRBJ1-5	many	ASRAGQGSIQPQH
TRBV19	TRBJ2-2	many	ASMGITNTGELF
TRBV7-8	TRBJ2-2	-	ASSLAYRGGTGELF
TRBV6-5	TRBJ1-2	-	ASSFRPTGGRFGYT
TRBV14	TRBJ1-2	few	ASSQLMMGTGFLYGYT
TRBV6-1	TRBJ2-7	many	ASSLNRAYEQY
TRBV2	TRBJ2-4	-	ASSLNQGVAKNIKY
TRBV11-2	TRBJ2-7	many	ASSLVPGIGYEQY
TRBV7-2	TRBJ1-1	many	ASSLVLGKGQALTEAF
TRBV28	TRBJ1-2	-	ASSPTRHYGYT
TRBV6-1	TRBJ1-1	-	ASGEAF
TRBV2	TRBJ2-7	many	ASSEGQATYEQY
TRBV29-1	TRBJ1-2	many	SVETGVNGYT
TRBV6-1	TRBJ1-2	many	ASSEARQGGRYGYT
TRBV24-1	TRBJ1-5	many	ATSDALTGGNQPQH
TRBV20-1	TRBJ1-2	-	SARLLTLTNYGYT
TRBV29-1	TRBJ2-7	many	SVEGAGISYEQY
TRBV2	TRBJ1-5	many	ASIQGFTQPQH
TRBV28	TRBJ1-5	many	ASSQNDQPQH
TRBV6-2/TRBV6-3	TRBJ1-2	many	ASSSDPYGYT
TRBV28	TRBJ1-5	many	ASRVTGGRNQPQH
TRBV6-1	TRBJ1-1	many	ASNRDAPSAF
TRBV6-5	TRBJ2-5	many	AVTSGGAGETQY
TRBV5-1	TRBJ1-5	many	ASSLSGGGQPQH
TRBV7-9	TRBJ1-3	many	ASSLQNGPGNTIY
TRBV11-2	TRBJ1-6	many	ASSSTTGRSNSPLH
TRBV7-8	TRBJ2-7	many	ASSYQGLAAYEQY
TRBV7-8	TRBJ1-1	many	ASSSYRIGGVNTEAF
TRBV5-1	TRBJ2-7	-	ASSALKDGRFSYEQY
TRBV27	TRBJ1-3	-	ASSSGTGGNTIY
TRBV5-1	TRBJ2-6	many	ASSLEGLLANVLT
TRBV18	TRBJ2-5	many	ASSIRQTETQY
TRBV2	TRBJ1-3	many	ASSAGTGNNGLGNTIY
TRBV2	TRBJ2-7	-	ASSRTPGQYPEQY
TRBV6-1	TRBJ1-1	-	ATGDIMNTEAF
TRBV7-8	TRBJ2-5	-	ASSLWEGTQY
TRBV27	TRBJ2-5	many	ASSLILSGGQETQY
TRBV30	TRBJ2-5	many	AWSVKSWETQY
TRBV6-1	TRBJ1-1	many	ASSRGGGTEAF
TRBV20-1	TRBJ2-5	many	SARDLEDSETQY
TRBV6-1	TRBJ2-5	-	ASTGVLETQY
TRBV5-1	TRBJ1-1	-	ASRLWTGGLTEAF
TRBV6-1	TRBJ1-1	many	ASSEGLAAEAF
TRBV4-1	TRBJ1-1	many	ASSQPPKGAAF
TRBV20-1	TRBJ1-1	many	SARRGFEAF
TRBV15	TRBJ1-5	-	ATSADRVNQPQH
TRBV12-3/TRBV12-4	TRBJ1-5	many	ASSPVYRDPKTDQPQH
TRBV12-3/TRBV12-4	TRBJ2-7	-	ASRYDRLPYEQY
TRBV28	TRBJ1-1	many	ASSLITGWSTEAF
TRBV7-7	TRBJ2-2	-	ASSRTSGLTGELF
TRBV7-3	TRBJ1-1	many	ASGVGANTEAF
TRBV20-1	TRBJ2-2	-	SATRGLTGELF
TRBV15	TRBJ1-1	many	ATSRDLTVNPEAF
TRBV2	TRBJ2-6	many	ASSDRGRHSGANVLT